The TCR beta chain described here comes from a study of blood T cell repertoires in COVID-19. Looking at the study overall: Sample material is recorded as cDNA or gDNA derived from T cells, B-cell-depleted T cells, or PBMCs.

Profiled with immunoSEQ multiplex PCR; TCRdb holds only in-frame clones, not every one. Among about 320,000 clones listed, around 85% were seen once. Looked up from germline, CDR1 is MNHEY and CDR2 is SVGAGI. V was cut by 2 bases and J by 1 base, with 8 bases left in between. The CDR3 is made up of 14 amino acids. This sequence originates from a human donor in a cohort sampled during active COVID-19. J is TRBJ1-1 and V is TRBV6-5; D is undetermined. Sequencing was done on a sample of peripheral blood. The DNA of the CDR3 is TGTGCCAGCAGTTACGGTGTGAGGAACACTGAAGCTTTCTTT. Residues: CASSYGVRNTEAFF.